This paragraph covers one T cell receptor beta chain sequence. Its antigen is still unknown. This specimen belongs to a study of cytomegalovirus exposure and HLA in healthy donors. Across the study: Counted in an early data release were about 86 million unique TCRs from HLA-typed donors. Most donors, about 82% of a few hundred genotyped, fell in the Caucasian-associated ancestry cluster. Overall study results and limits: Investigators reported some 150 TCR beta chains as tied to cytomegalovirus. Among TCR beta chains of equal frequency, HLA-associated ones were more clonally expanded in a later analysis.

Primers: 60 Vbeta forward and 13 Jbeta reverse. Repertoires were generated with immunoSEQ multiplex PCR, while TCRdb's copy carries only in-frame clones and drops some. The data hold 170,000 or so clones, with approximately 84% observed a single time. Specimen: PBMCs. The origin of this receptor is a girl aged 5-17 years in good health and CMV-seropositive.

The CDR3 bases are TGCGCCAGCAGCCAAGGGACGGGACAGGCTGTATCTGGGGCCAACGTCCTGACTTTC. Amino acid sequence: CASSQGTGQAVSGANVLTF. The V call is TRBV4-1, the J call TRBJ2-6; 8 bases line up with TRBD1. CDR3 length: 19 residues. The V gene end was trimmed by 1 base and the J gene end by 1 base; junction bases not matched to a gene: 9. Per germline, CDR1 MGHRA and CDR2 YSYEKL.